This T cell receptor (beta chain) stems from a study of OX40 agonist ivuxolimab in advanced cancers. Profiling relied on immunoSEQ multiplex PCR, and the TCRdb table lists in-frame clones only, not all of them. The table records about 49,000 clones, more than 70% of them present only once. V was clipped by 4 bases and J by 3 bases, with 10 bases between them. The CDR3 spans 13 residues. Germline V gene lookup returns CDR1 SNHLY and CDR2 FYNNEI. This receptor was identified in an adult with an advanced solid tumor such as melanoma, head and neck, liver or kidney cancer. The chain carries TRBV2 and TRBJ2-7; D is unresolved. Sequencing used CD4+ or CD8+ T cells sorted from blood, obtained in a trial of the OX40 agonist ivuxolimab. CDR3 region: CASSAGVYYEQYF. The CDR3 DNA sequence: TGTGCCAGCAGTGCGGGTGTCTACTACGAGCAGTACTTC.